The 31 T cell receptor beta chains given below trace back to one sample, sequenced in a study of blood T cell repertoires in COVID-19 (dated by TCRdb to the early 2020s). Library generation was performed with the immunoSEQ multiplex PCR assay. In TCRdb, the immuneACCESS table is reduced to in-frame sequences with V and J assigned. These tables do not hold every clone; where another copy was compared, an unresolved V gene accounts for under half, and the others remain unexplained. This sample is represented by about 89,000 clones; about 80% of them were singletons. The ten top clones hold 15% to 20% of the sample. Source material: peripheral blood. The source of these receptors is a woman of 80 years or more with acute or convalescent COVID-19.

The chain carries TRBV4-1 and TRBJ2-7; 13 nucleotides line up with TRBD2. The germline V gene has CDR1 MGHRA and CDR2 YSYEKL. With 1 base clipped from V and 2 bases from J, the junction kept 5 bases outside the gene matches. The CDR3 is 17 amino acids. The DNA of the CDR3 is TGCGCCAGCAGCCAAGCGGTGGGACTAGCGGGGCCCTACGAGCAGTACTTC. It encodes CASSQAVGLAGPYEQYF.

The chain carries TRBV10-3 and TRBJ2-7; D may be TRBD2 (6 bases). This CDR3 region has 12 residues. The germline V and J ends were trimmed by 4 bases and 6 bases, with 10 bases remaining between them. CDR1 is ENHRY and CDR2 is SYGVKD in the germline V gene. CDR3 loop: CAISATSREQYF. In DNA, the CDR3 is TGTGCCATCAGTGCGACTAGTCGCGAGCAGTACTTC.

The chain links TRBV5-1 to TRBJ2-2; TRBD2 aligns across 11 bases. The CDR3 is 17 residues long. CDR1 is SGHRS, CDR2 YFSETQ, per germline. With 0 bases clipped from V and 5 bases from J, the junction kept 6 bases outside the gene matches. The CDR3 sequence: CASSLDIAGGRTGELFF. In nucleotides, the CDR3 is TGCGCCAGCAGCTTGGATATAGCGGGAGGGCGGACCGGGGAGCTGTTTTTT. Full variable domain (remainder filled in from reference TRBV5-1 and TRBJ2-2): KAGVTQTPRYLIKTRGQQVTLSCSPISGHRSVSWYQQTPGQGLQFLFEYFSETQRNKGNFPGRFSGRQFSNSRSEMNVSTLELGDSALYLCASSLDIAGGRTGELFFGEGSRLTVL.

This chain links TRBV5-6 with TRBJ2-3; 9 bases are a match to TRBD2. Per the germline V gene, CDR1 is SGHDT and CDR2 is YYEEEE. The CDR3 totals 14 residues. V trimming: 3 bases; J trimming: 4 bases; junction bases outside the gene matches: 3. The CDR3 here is CASSSGLASDTQYF. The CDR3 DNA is TGTGCCAGCAGCTCGGGACTAGCCTCAGATACGCAGTATTTT.

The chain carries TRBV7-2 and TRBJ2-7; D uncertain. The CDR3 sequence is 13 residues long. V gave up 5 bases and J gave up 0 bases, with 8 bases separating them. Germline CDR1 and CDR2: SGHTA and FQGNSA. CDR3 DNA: TGTGCCAGCAGCCCTCCCGGCTCCTACGAGCAGTACTTC. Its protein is CASSPPGSYEQYF.

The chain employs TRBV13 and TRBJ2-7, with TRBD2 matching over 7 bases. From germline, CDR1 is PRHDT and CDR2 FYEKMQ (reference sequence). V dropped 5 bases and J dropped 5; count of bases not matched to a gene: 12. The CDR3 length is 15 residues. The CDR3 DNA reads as TGTGCCAGCAGCAGGCGGGACGGTCGGGGGGACGAGCAGTACTTC. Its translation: CASSRRDGRGDEQYF.

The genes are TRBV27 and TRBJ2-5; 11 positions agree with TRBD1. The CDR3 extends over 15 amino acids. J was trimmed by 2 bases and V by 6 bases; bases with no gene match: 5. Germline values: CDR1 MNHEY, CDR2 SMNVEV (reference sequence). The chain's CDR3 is CASSPDRGPQETQYF. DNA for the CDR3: TGTGCCAGCAGCCCGGACAGGGGGCCGCAAGAGACCCAGTACTTC.

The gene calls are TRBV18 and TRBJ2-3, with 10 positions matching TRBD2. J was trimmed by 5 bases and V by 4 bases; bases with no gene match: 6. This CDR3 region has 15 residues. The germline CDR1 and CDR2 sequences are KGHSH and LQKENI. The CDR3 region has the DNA TGTGCCAGCTCACTAGCGGGGGGCCTTGGAGATACGCAGTATTTT. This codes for CASSLAGGLGDTQYF.

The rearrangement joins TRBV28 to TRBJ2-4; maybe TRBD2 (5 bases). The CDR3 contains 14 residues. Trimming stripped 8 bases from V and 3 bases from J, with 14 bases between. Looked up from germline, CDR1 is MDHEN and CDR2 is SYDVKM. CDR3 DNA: TGTGCCAGCCGTGGACTCGCCAGCAAAAACATTCAGTACTTC. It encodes CASRGLASKNIQYF.

CDR3 in DNA: TGTGCCAGTGGGGGACAGAATAATTCACCCCTCCACTTT. Encoded protein: CASGGQNNSPLHF. The chain has TRBV2 and TRBJ1-6; 7 bases line up with TRBD1. Looked up from germline, CDR1 is SNHLY and CDR2 is FYNNEI. The ends lost 9 bases at V and 5 bases at J; junction bases unmatched: 4. The CDR3 totals 13 residues.

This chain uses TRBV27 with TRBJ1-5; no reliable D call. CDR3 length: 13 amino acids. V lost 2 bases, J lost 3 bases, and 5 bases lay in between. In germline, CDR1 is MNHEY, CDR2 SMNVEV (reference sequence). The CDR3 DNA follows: TGTGCCAGCAGTTTAGTTTACAATCAGCCCCAGCATTTT. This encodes CASSLVYNQPQHF.

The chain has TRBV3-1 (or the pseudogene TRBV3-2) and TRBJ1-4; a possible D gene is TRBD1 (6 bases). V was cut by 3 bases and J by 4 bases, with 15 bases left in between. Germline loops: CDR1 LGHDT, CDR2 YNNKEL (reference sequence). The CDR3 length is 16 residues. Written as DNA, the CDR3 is TGTGCCAGCAGCCACTGGTCGACAGGTTTTAATGAAAAACTGTTTTTT. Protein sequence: CASSHWSTGFNEKLFF.

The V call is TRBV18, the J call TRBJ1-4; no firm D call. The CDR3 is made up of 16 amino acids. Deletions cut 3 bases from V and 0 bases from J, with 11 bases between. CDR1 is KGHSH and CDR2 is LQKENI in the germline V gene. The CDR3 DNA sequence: TGTGCCAGCTCACCCTCAGGTCTTACAACTAATGAAAAACTGTTTTTT. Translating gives CASSPSGLTTNEKLFF. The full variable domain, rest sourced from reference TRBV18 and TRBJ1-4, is NAGVMQNPRHLVRRRGQEARLRCSPMKGHSHVYWYRQLPEEGLKFMVYLQKENIIDESGMPKERFSAEFPKEGPSILRIQQVVRGDSAAYFCASSPSGLTTNEKLFFGSGTQLSVL.

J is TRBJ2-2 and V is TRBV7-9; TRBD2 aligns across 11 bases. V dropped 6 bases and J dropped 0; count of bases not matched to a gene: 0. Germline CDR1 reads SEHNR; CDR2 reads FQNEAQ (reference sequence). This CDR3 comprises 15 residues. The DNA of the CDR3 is TGTGCCAGCAGGGGACTAGCGGCGAACACCGGGGAGCTGTTTTTT. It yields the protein CASRGLAANTGELFF.

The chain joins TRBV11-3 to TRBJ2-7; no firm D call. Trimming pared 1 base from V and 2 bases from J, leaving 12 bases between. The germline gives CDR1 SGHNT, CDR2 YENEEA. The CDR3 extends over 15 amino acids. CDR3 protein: CASSLGWPGPYEQYF. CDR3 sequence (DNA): TGTGCCAGCAGCTTAGGGTGGCCAGGCCCCTACGAGCAGTACTTC.

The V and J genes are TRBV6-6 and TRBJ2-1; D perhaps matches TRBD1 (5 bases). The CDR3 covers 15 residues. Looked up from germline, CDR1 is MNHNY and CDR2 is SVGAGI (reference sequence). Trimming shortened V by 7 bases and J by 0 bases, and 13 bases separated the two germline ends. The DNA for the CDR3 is TGTGCCAGCACTGCCCAGGGCCCCTCCTACAATGAGCAGTTCTTC. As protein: CASTAQGPSYNEQFF.

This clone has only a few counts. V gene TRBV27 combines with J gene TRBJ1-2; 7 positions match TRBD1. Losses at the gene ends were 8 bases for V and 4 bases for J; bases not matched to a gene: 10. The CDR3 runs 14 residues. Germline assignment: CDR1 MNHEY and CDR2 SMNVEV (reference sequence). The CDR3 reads CASHQSGTVYGYTF. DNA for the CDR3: TGTGCCAGCCATCAGTCCGGGACAGTCTATGGCTACACCTTC.

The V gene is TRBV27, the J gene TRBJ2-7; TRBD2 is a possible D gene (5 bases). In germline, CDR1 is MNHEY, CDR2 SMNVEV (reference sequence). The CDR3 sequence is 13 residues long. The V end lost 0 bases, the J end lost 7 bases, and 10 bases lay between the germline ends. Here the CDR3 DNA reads TGTGCCAGCAGTTTATCGTACGGGAAGGAGCAGTACTTC. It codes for CASSLSYGKEQYF.

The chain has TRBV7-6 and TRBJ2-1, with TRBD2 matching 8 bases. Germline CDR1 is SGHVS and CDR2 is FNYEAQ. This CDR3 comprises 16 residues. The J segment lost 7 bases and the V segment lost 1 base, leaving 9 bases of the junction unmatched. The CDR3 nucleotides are TGTGCCAGCAGCTTAGTTTCTCGGACTAGCACTAATGAGCAGTTCTTC. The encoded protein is CASSLVSRTSTNEQFF.

In nucleotides, the CDR3 is TGTGCCAGCAGTGAACTAGCGGGGTACAATGAGCAGTTCTTC. Translation gives CASSELAGYNEQFF. The chain recombines TRBV2 with TRBJ2-1; 9 bases are shared with TRBD2. V shed 2 bases and J 4 bases; nucleotides not matched to a gene: 0. The CDR3 sequence is 14 residues long. In germline, CDR1 is SNHLY, CDR2 FYNNEI.

CDR3 sequence: CASSMGGAGGNYEQYF. The CDR3 nucleotides are TGTGCCAGTAGTATGGGCGGGGCAGGGGGCAACTACGAGCAGTACTTC. This chain joins TRBV19 and TRBJ2-7; TRBD1 matches 8 bases. CDR1 is LNHDA and CDR2 is SQIVND in the germline V gene (reference sequence). This CDR3 is built from 16 residues. J lost 3 bases, V lost 3 bases, and 10 bases had no gene match.

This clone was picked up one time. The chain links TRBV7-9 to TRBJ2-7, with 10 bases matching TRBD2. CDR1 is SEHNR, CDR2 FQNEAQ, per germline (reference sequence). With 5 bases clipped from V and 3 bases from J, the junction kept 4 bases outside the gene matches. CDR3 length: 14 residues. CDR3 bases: TGTGCCAGCAGCCGGGGACTAGCGATCTACGAGCAGTACTTC. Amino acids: CASSRGLAIYEQYF.

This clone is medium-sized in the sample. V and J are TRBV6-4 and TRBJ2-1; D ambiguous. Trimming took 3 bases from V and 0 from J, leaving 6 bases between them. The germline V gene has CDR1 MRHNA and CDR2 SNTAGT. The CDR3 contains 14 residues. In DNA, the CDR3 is TGTGCCAGCAGTGAGGCTAGCTCCTACAATGAGCAGTTCTTC. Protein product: CASSEASSYNEQFF.

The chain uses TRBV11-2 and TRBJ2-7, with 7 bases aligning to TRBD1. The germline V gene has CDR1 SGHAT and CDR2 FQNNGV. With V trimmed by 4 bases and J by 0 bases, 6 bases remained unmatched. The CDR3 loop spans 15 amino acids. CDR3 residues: CASSSQQGNSYEQYF. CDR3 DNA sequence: TGTGCCAGCAGCTCGCAACAGGGGAACTCCTACGAGCAGTACTTC.

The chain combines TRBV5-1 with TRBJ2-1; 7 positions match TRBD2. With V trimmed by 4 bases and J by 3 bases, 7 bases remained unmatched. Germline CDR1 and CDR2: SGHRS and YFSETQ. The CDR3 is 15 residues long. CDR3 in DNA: TGCGCCAGCAGCCCCGGGGGGAACGACTACAATGAGCAGTTCTTC. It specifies CASSPGGNDYNEQFF.

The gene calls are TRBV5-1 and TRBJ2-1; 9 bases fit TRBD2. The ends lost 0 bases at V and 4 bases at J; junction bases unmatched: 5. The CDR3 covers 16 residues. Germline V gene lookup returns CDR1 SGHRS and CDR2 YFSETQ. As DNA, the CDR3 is TGCGCCAGCAGCTTGGAAGCGGGGGGACCTTACAATGAGCAGTTCTTC. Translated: CASSLEAGGPYNEQFF.

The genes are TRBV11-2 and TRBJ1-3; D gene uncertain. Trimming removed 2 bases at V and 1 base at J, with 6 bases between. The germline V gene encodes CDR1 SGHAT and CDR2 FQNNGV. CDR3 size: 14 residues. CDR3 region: CASSLRLSGNTIYF. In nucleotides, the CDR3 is TGTGCCAGCAGCTTACGTCTATCTGGAAACACCATATATTTT.

For the CDR3, the DNA is TGTTCGAGCGAGGCCTCTACTTCCACGAACTCCTACGAGCAGTACTTC. This translates into CSSEASTSTNSYEQYF. The chain employs TRBV7-5 and TRBJ2-7; no check of the table's D call, TRBD2, against the DNA was made. TRBV7-5 is a documented pseudogene. The CDR3 runs to 16 residues.

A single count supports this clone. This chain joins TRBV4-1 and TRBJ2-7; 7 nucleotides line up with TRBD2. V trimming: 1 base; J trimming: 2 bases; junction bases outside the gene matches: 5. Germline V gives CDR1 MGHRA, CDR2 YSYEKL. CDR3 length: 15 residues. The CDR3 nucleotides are TGCGCCAGCAGCCAAGTGAGGGGAGGGGCCTACGAGCAGTACTTC. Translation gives CASSQVRGGAYEQYF.

The CDR3 DNA follows: TGTGCCAGCTCTACTGACAGGCCCGATGTTTCGAAGCAGTACTTC. Encoded protein: CASSTDRPDVSKQYF. This rearrangement joins TRBV18 to TRBJ2-7; D might be TRBD1 (6 bases). The CDR3 sequence is 15 residues long. Germline loops: CDR1 KGHSH, CDR2 LQKENI. V was trimmed by 6 bases and J by 8 bases, leaving 23 bases between them.

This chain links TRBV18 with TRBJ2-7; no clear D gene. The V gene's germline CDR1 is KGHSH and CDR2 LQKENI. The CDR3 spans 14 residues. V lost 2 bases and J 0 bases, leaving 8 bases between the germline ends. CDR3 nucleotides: TGTGCCAGCTCACCAACAACAGCCTCCTACGAGCAGTACTTC. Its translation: CASSPTTASYEQYF.